Below are 32 T cell receptor beta chains sequenced from a single sample in a study of T cell clonality in common variable immunodeficiency (dated by TCRdb to 2013 to 2016). Library generation was performed with the immunoSEQ multiplex PCR assay. TCRdb stores this immuneACCESS table with in-frame sequences only. Part of the clones is absent; in the studies checked, under half of the shortfall reflects unresolved V genes, and no reason is known for the rest. The table notes roughly 51,000 clones here, none of them singletons. Jointly, the top ten make up roughly 5.3% of the sample. The sequenced material came from peripheral blood mononuclear cells. Receptors were obtained from a person aged 18 to 75 in good health.

This clone occurred many times. The read ends 3 residues shy of where the CDR3 ends; the end is completed using the germline J gene. The genes are TRBV19 and TRBJ1-4; maybe TRBD1 (6 bases). The CDR3 spans 13 residues. Germline lookup yields CDR1 LNHDA and CDR2 SQIVND (reference sequence). CDR3 sequence reads: CATTRGINEKLFF. The DNA read from the CDR3 is TGTGCGACCACGAGGGGGATTAATGAAAAA.

This clone was counted many times. Read sequence stops 3 residues before the CDR3 end, and the germline J gene provides the missing end. V usage is TRBV5-1 and J usage is TRBJ2-2, with 7 nucleotides matching TRBD1. The V segment lost 4 bases and the J segment 6 bases; nucleotides outside the gene matches: 6. This CDR3 region has 14 residues. The germline CDR1 and CDR2 sequences are SGHRS and YFSETQ. CDR3 protein: CASSTQQGAGELFF. The CDR3 DNA, read in part, is TGCGCCAGCAGCACCCAGCAGGGGGCCGGGGAG. Supplemented by reference TRBV5-1 and TRBJ2-2, the full variable domain reads KAGVTQTPRYLIKTRGQQVTLSCSPISGHRSVSWYQQTPGQGLQFLFEYFSETQRNKGNFPGRFSGRQFSNSRSEMNVSTLELGDSALYLCASSTQQGAGELFFGEGSRLTVL.

This clone was observed at least ten times. The read gets to within 3 residues of the CDR3 end, and the germline J gene fills in the rest. This chain joins TRBV19 and TRBJ2-7; the D gene is possibly TRBD1 (5 bases). The CDR3 extends over 11 amino acids. Trimming stripped 10 bases from V and 4 bases from J, with 11 bases between. Germline CDR1 LNHDA, CDR2 SQIVND (reference sequence). CDR3 bases read: TGTGCCACAAGGAAGGGGTACGAG. Translating gives CATRKGYE. The entire CDR3 reads CATRKGYEQYF.

This clone was seen at least ten times. The sequenced fragment ends 3 residues before the CDR3 boundary, so the rest is inferred from the germline J gene. The genes are TRBV20-1 and TRBJ2-5, with 7 bases fitting TRBD2. The CDR3 is 16 amino acids. The germline CDR1 and CDR2 sequences are DFQATT and SNEGSKA (reference sequence). Germline trimming cut 0 bases from V and 2 bases from J; bases unmatched to any gene: 9. The CDR3 DNA, read in part, is TGCAGTGCTAGAGATATCGCTAGCGGAGCTCAAGAGACC. Translation gives CSARDIASGAQET. The CDR3 as a whole reads CSARDIASGAQETQYF.

This clone was recorded many times. The CDR3 goes on 3 residues after the read ends, and that part is filled in from the germline J gene. The V call is TRBV7-9, the J call TRBJ2-1; 10 positions agree with TRBD2. This CDR3 is built from 15 residues. Trimming removed 5 bases from V and 5 bases from J; junction bases left unmatched: 6. Germline V gene sequence: CDR1 SEHNR, CDR2 FQNEAQ (reference sequence). The CDR3 spells CASSVGLATNNEQFF. The sequenced CDR3 bases are TGTGCCAGCAGCGTGGGACTAGCGACGAACAATGAG.

This clone showed up many times. The CDR3 end is not reached by the read, which stops 3 residues before it; the germline J gene fills it in. The chain has TRBV6-2 or TRBV6-3 and TRBJ2-7, with D perhaps being TRBD1 or TRBD2 (5 bases each). The CDR3 consists of 15 residues. V lost 2 bases and J 1 base, leaving 12 bases between the germline ends. Germline V gives CDR1 MNHEY, CDR2 SVGEGT. The CDR3 protein is CASSYEGFGSYEQYF. CDR3 DNA, as far as it was read: TGTGCCAGCAGTTACGAGGGGTTCGGTTCCTACGAG.

This clone appeared many times. From the germline J gene comes the end of the CDR3, since the read stops 3 residues before it. The gene calls are TRBV20-1 and TRBJ1-2, with TRBD1 as a possible D gene (6 bases). V was clipped by 3 bases and J by 3 bases, with 14 bases between them. The germline V gene encodes CDR1 DFQATT and CDR2 SNEGSKA (reference sequence). There are 14 residues in the CDR3. The DNA read from the CDR3 is TGCAGTGCTAGTCGGACAGCACAGTACTATGGC. Its translation: CSASRTAQYYG. The entire CDR3 sequence reads CSASRTAQYYGYTF.

About this clone: A read error may be the cause here, since a much bigger clone is one base away. The read finishes 3 residues shy of the CDR3 end, and the germline J gene is used to complete it. The chain couples TRBV5-1 to TRBJ1-3; a possible D gene is TRBD1 (5 bases). Germline loops: CDR1 SGHRS, CDR2 YFSETQ. This CDR3 region has 15 residues. The DNA read from the CDR3 is TGCGCCAGCAGCCTACTGAGCTCTGGGGCCAACGTC. The encoded protein is CASSLLSSGANV. The whole CDR3 reads CASSLLSSGANVIYF.

At least ten counts were recorded for this clone. The read terminates 3 residues ahead of where the CDR3 ends, so the germline J gene completes it. This chain connects TRBV18 to TRBJ2-2; 12 bases match TRBD2. From germline, CDR1 is KGHSH and CDR2 LQKENI. This CDR3 contains 17 residues. V gave up 3 bases and J gave up 6 bases; unmatched junction bases: 8. The CDR3 is CASSPRLAGVNSGELFF. CDR3 DNA, as far as it was read: TGTGCCAGCTCACCGCGACTAGCGGGAGTTAATTCCGGGGAG.

This clone was observed at least ten times. The read ends 3 residues shy of where the CDR3 ends; the end is completed using the germline J gene. The chain carries TRBV5-1 and TRBJ2-3, with D possibly TRBD1 on 6 matching bases. CDR1 and CDR2 (germline): SGHRS, YFSETQ. The CDR3 totals 13 residues. Trimming took 6 bases from V and 4 from J, leaving 12 bases between them. The CDR3 sequence is CASMAGAADTQYF. The covered CDR3 bases are TGCGCCAGCATGGCAGGGGCGGCAGATACG.

This clone was counted many times. The CDR3 extends 3 residues past the end of the read, so its final part is completed from the germline J gene. The chain recombines TRBV12-3 or TRBV12-4 with TRBJ2-7; no definite D call. Trimming left V 6 bases short and J 4 bases short, with 7 bases between. This CDR3 spans 11 amino acids. The CDR3: CASSAGYEQYF. CDR3 DNA, as far as it was read: TGTGCCAGCAGCGCCGGGTACGAG.

The table lists this clone with many counts. The read is 3 residues too short to cover the CDR3 end, so that end is filled in from the germline J gene. The rearrangement joins TRBV2 to TRBJ2-1, with D perhaps matching TRBD2 (6 bases). The CDR3 runs to 13 residues. The germline V gene encodes CDR1 SNHLY and CDR2 FYNNEI. The V and J ends lost 2 bases and 6 bases respectively, with 8 bases between them. CDR3 DNA, as far as it was read: TGTGCCAGCAGTGAAATGGGGGGCAATGAG. Translated, it gives CASSEMGGNE. The full CDR3 is CASSEMGGNEQFF.

In this sample, this clone turned up many times. The read terminates 3 residues before the CDR3 end, so the remaining end is supplied by the germline J gene. This sequence joins TRBV20-1 and TRBJ2-5, with D perhaps matching TRBD1 (6 bases). Trimming shortened V by 1 base and J by 4 bases, and 13 bases separated the two germline ends. The CDR3 spans 14 residues. Germline V CDR1 and CDR2: DFQATT, SNEGSKA (reference sequence). The CDR3 sequence: CSARGTEGRETQYF. The part of the CDR3 DNA that was read is TGCAGTGCTAGAGGGACAGAAGGTCGAGAGACC.

There are many counts of this clone. The observed sequence ends 3 residues before the CDR3 terminus, with the missing tail filled in from the germline J gene. The rearrangement links TRBV20-1 to TRBJ2-7; TRBD1 matches at 8 bases. The ends lost 6 bases at V and 6 bases at J; junction bases unmatched: 10. The germline V gene has CDR1 DFQATT and CDR2 SNEGSKA (reference sequence). CDR3 size: 13 residues. CDR3 bases read: TGCAGTGCCGGAGGGACAGGTCTTCGCGAG. Its translation: CSAGGTGLRE. The whole CDR3 sequence reads CSAGGTGLREQYF.

In this sample, this clone turned up many times. Read coverage stops 3 residues before the CDR3 terminus; the germline J gene supplies the remainder. The chain carries TRBV12-3 or TRBV12-4 and TRBJ2-5; the match to TRBD2 covers 9 bases. V shed 6 bases, J shed 4 bases, and the junction held 6 bases outside the gene matches. The CDR3 runs to 14 residues. CDR3 bases read: TGTGCCAGCAGCATAGCGGGAGCGAGAGAGACC. This codes for CASSIAGARET. The CDR3 in full is CASSIAGARETQYF.

This clone has a count of ten or more. The sequenced fragment ends 3 residues before the CDR3 boundary, so the rest is inferred from the germline J gene. This rearrangement joins TRBV15 to TRBJ2-1; 7 bases match TRBD2. The ends lost 1 base at V and 4 bases at J; junction bases unmatched: 7. The CDR3 runs 16 residues. Germline V gives CDR1 LNHNV, CDR2 YYDKDF (reference sequence). Here the CDR3 reads CATSRVGGSVYNEQFF. The covered CDR3 bases are TGTGCCACCAGCAGAGTTGGCGGGAGCGTTTACAATGAG.

This clone was seen a few times. The sequence runs out 3 residues before the end of the CDR3; the remainder is reconstructed from the germline J gene. The chain is built from TRBV5-1 and TRBJ1-2, with TRBD1 matching 9 bases. V dropped 4 bases and J dropped 6; count of bases not matched to a gene: 1. Germline V gives CDR1 SGHRS, CDR2 YFSETQ. The CDR3 has 12 residues. The CDR3 DNA, read in part, is TGCGCCAGCAGCCGGACAGGGGATGGC. Translating gives CASSRTGDG. The entire CDR3 protein is CASSRTGDGYTF.

This clone was detected many times. The read stops 3 residues short of the end of the CDR3; the missing end is completed from the germline J gene. The chain recombines TRBV16 with TRBJ2-5, with D unclear. Germline values: CDR1 KGHSY, CDR2 FQNENV. Trimming shortened V by 0 bases and J by 2 bases, and 4 bases separated the two germline ends. The CDR3 covers 13 residues. CDR3 in amino acids: CASSQSSQETQYF. The sequenced part of the CDR3 DNA is TGTGCCAGCAGCCAATCCTCGCAAGAGACC.

At least ten counts were recorded for this clone. The read ends 3 residues before the CDR3 terminus; that terminus is restored from the germline J gene. This chain connects TRBV5-1 to TRBJ2-7, with 9 nucleotides matching TRBD2. The V and J ends lost 4 bases and 4 bases, in that order; junction bases with no gene match: 6. Germline V CDR1 and CDR2: SGHRS, YFSETQ. The CDR3 loop spans 14 amino acids. The sequenced CDR3 bases are TGCGCCAGCAGCCCAGGGACTAGCAAGTACGAG. Amino acids: CASSPGTSKYE. The CDR3, in full, reads CASSPGTSKYEQYF.

Many counts were recorded for this clone. Read coverage stops 3 residues before the CDR3 terminus; the germline J gene supplies the remainder. This sequence joins TRBV7-6 and TRBJ2-7; D is unresolved. Germline values: CDR1 SGHVS, CDR2 FNYEAQ. There are 12 residues in the CDR3. V was clipped by 2 bases and J by 6 bases, with 8 bases between them. The CDR3: CASSLPRREQYF. The CDR3 DNA, read in part, is TGTGCCAGCAGCTTACCGCGGCGCGAG.

This clone was seen many times. The read ends 3 residues shy of where the CDR3 ends; the end is completed using the germline J gene. This rearrangement joins TRBV30 to TRBJ1-2, with D possibly being TRBD1 (6 bases). The CDR3 covers 15 residues. The germline gives CDR1 GTSNPN, CDR2 SVGIG (reference sequence). Trimming stripped 2 bases from V and 6 bases from J, with 19 bases between. The DNA read from the CDR3 is TGTGCCTGGAGTAGGGCAGGGGTGGAAAGTGATGGC. This translates into CAWSRAGVESDG. The complete CDR3 reads CAWSRAGVESDGYTF.

This clone was detected many times. The read gets to within 3 residues of the CDR3 end, and the germline J gene fills in the rest. V is TRBV23-1 and J is TRBJ2-2; the match to TRBD1 covers 7 bases. TRBV23-1 is an ORF; its function is uncertain. V shed 3 bases and J 5 bases; nucleotides not matched to a gene: 12. The CDR3 is made up of 17 amino acids. The CDR3 bases that were read are TGCGCCAGCAGTCACCCCCCCGTAGGGGGCGGGACCGGGGAG. Protein: CASSHPPVGGGTGE. The complete CDR3 sequence is CASSHPPVGGGTGELFF.

This clone was seen repeatedly, ten times or more. The CDR3 end falls 3 residues outside the read, so it is completed with the germline J gene. This chain connects TRBV20-1 to TRBJ2-5; D is possibly TRBD2 (5 bases). Germline V CDR1 and CDR2: DFQATT, SNEGSKA (reference sequence). The V end was cut by 5 bases, the J end by 2 bases, with 9 bases between. The CDR3 totals 12 residues. Partial CDR3 DNA: TGCAGTGCTGCTCGGGGACAAGAGACC. This gives the protein CSAARGQET. The full-length CDR3 reads as CSAARGQETQYF.

This clone was found many times. The CDR3 end falls 3 residues outside the read, so it is completed with the germline J gene. The chain has TRBV5-1 and TRBJ2-3; D may be TRBD2 (6 bases). Per germline, CDR1 SGHRS and CDR2 YFSETQ. The CDR3 is 14 residues long. The V and J ends lost 7 bases and 4 bases respectively, with 16 bases between them. CDR3 bases read: TGCGCCAGCGCCTACGGGGAGGTCCCAGATACG. Protein: CASAYGEVPDT. The full CDR3 protein reads CASAYGEVPDTQYF.

At least ten counts were recorded for this clone. CDR3 in amino acids: CASSSAQGLGVDTQYF. Partial CDR3 DNA: TGCGCCAGCAGCTCCGCACAGGGGCTGGGAGTAGATACG. The chain combines TRBV5-1 with TRBJ2-3; 7 positions match TRBD1. The CDR3 end falls 3 residues outside the read, so it is completed with the germline J gene. The CDR3 sequence is 16 residues long. Trimming removed 3 bases from V and 5 bases from J; junction bases left unmatched: 12. Germline CDR1 SGHRS, CDR2 YFSETQ.

This clone was seen ten or more times. The DNA ends 3 residues before the CDR3 does, and the rest of the CDR3 is filled in from the germline J gene. The V call is TRBV7-9, the J call TRBJ1-4; 11 bases match TRBD1. Per the germline V gene, CDR1 is SEHNR and CDR2 is FQNEAQ (reference sequence). The CDR3 is made up of 14 amino acids. With V trimmed by 6 bases and J by 8 bases, 5 bases remained unmatched. CDR3 residues: CASSSRTGGEKLFF. CDR3 DNA, as far as it was read: TGTGCCAGCAGTTCTAGGACAGGGGGCGAAAAA.

A few counts support this clone. Read sequence stops 3 residues before the CDR3 end, and the germline J gene provides the missing end. V and J are TRBV6-2 or TRBV6-3 and TRBJ2-3, with TRBD2 matching over 9 bases. J lost 1 base, V lost 5 bases, and 4 bases had no gene match. Per germline, CDR1 MNHEY and CDR2 SVGEGT. CDR3 length: 15 residues. The part of the CDR3 DNA that was read is TGTGCCAGCAGTAAGACTAGCGGTGGCACAGATACG. It codes for CASSKTSGGTDT. The full CDR3 protein reads CASSKTSGGTDTQYF.

This clone was observed many times. The read ends 3 residues before the CDR3 terminus; that terminus is restored from the germline J gene. This chain connects TRBV19 to TRBJ1-2, with a tentative D call TRBD1 (6 bases). Germline assignment: CDR1 LNHDA and CDR2 SQIVND (reference sequence). This CDR3 region has 13 residues. Deletions cut 8 bases from V and 0 bases from J, with 10 bases between. This CDR3 is CASRTDPNYGYTF. The sequenced part of the CDR3 DNA is TGTGCCAGTCGGACAGATCCTAACTATGGC. Based on the CDR3 plus reference TRBV19 and TRBJ1-2, the full variable domain is DGGITQSPKYLFRKEGQNVTLSCEQNLNHDAMYWYRQDPGQGLRLIYYSQIVNDFQKGDIAEGYSVSREKKESFPLTVTSAQKNPTAFYLCASRTDPNYGYTFGSGTRLTVV.

This clone was seen ten or more times. The CDR3 end is not reached by the read, which stops 3 residues before it; the germline J gene fills it in. The chain uses TRBV7-2 and TRBJ2-2; D not certain. Germline V gene data show CDR1 as SGHTA and CDR2 as FQGNSA. The CDR3 loop spans 15 amino acids. Trimming cost V 2 bases and J 5 bases, with 12 bases left between them. CDR3 bases read: TGTGCCAGCAGCTTATCTGCGGTTCGGACCGGGGAG. It translates to CASSLSAVRTGE. The CDR3 reads in full as CASSLSAVRTGELFF.

This clone was detected many times. The read ends 3 residues before the CDR3 terminus; that terminus is restored from the germline J gene. V usage is TRBV4-2 and J usage is TRBJ1-6, with TRBD1 matching 7 bases. CDR1 and CDR2 (germline): LGHNA, YNFKEQ. The ends lost 4 bases at V and 0 bases at J; junction bases unmatched: 6. There are 17 residues in the CDR3. CDR3 residues: CASSRWTGYSYNSPLHF. The DNA read from the CDR3 is TGTGCCAGCAGCCGTTGGACAGGATACTCCTATAATTCACCC.

Judged by abundance, this clone is medium-sized. The observed sequence ends 3 residues before the CDR3 terminus, with the missing tail filled in from the germline J gene. The V gene is TRBV7-2, the J gene TRBJ2-7; 7 bases align to TRBD2. The junction had 9 bases not matched to a gene; V was cut back by 5 bases and J by 2 bases. The CDR3 has 15 amino acids. CDR1 and CDR2 (germline): SGHTA, FQGNSA. CDR3 bases read: TGTGCCAGCAGCCTCGCGGGCGGGGGTGCCTACGAG. Protein product: CASSLAGGGAYE. The entire CDR3 is CASSLAGGGAYEQYF. The full variable domain, with the rest looked up from reference TRBV7-2 and TRBJ2-7, is GAGVSQSPSNKVTEKGKDVELRCDPISGHTALYWYRQSLGQGLEFLIYFQGNSAPDKSGLPSDRFSAERTGGSVSTLTIQRTQQEDSAVYLCASSLAGGGAYEQYFGPGTRLTVT.

This clone showed up many times. Other DNA sequences in the sample encode the same CDR3. The CDR3 DNA, read in part, is TGTGCCAGCAGTGCAGGGGGCGGC. Protein sequence: CASSAGGG. The whole CDR3 sequence reads CASSAGGGYTF. V usage is TRBV6-1 and J usage is TRBJ1-2; 8 bases agree with TRBD1. The sequence runs out 3 residues before the end of the CDR3; the remainder is reconstructed from the germline J gene. The CDR3 is 11 residues long. The germline V gene has CDR1 MNHNS and CDR2 SASEGT.